The entry below gives a single T cell receptor beta chain sequence along with its context. The antigen is not known. This sample stems from a study of cytomegalovirus exposure and HLA in healthy donors. The study, taken as a whole, reports: In a later analysis, CMV-associated beta chains were mostly HLA-associated, it appeared.

13 Jbeta primers and 60 Vbeta primers were used for the PCR. The table came from immunoSEQ multiplex PCR; TCRdb's copy has only in-frame clones and leaves some out. This table has around 68,000 clones, 65% to 70% appearing once. The origin of this receptor is a woman aged 25 to 39 in good health and CMV-seronegative. The sample taken for sequencing was PBMCs.

CDR3 region: CSVSLQGSSVNTEAFF. CDR3 coding DNA: TGCAGCGTTTCCCTACAGGGTTCGTCTGTGAACACTGAAGCTTTCTTT. The chain has TRBV29-1 and TRBJ1-1, with TRBD1 as a possible D gene (6 bases). The germline V and J ends were trimmed by 5 bases and 0 bases, with 19 bases remaining between them. The CDR3 has 16 amino acids. CDR1 SQVTM and CDR2 ANQGSEA come from the germline V gene.